This entry features one TCR beta chain sequence. The antigen remains unidentified. Per germline, CDR1 SGHNT and CDR2 YYREEE (reference sequence). This CDR3 region has 15 residues. Trimming cost V 1 base and J 11 bases; bases outside gene matches: 4. These data are taken from a study of T cell repertoires in cytomegalovirus infection. Looking at the study overall: As its CMV epitopes, the study selected recently identified HLA-C-restricted and well-studied HLA-B-restricted targets. Matching HLA type and CMV infection were both indicated by public TCR beta signatures.

Study results and caveats: Predominance within the ex vivo response was attributable to HLA-C-restricted CMV-specific TCR beta clonotypes. Using cumulative public TCR beta family frequency, the authors identified those who carried CMV together with the relevant HLA.

One entry per CDR3 protein, called by TCRdb with MiXCR from the reads. The sample gives roughly 920,000 distinct CDR3 sequences, under 40% of which show up once; roughly 13% is in the top ten. This TCR came from a human donor in good health (CMV status not recorded). Some clones in this sample may be carry-over from other donors' samples. The starting material was cultured CD8+ T cells from PBMCs, obtained from culture after CMV antigen stimulation. J is TRBJ2-2 and V is TRBV5-4; TRBD2 matches at 14 bases. This CDR3 reads CASSLFGLAGGELFF. The CDR3 nucleotides are TGTGCCAGCAGCTTGTTCGGACTAGCGGGGGGTGAGCTGTTTTTT.